The source of this TCR beta chain is a study of blood T cell repertoires in COVID-19. Study in general: Samples taken during acute and convalescent COVID-19 were collected in the United States, Italy and Spain. PBMCs, B-cell-depleted T cells, or T cells were the source of the cDNA or gDNA that made up the material.

Authors' data handling: Amplification with reference gene primers provided the estimates of nucleated cell counts. Sequencing used immunoSEQ multiplex PCR; TCRdb keeps in-frame clones, though not all of them. V and J calls and clone size are as listed in that table; D and trimming were resolved from the DNA. This sample yields roughly 380,000 clones, of which roughly 80% are seen a single time; 0.85% to 1.2% belongs to the top ten. J gave up 1 base and V 4 bases, and 9 bases lay outside the gene matches. Germline-derived CDR1 and CDR2 are LNHDA and SQIVND (reference sequence). The CDR3 extends over 17 amino acids.

The clonotype originates from a human donor with acute or convalescent COVID-19. The donor label of this sample is uncertain. What was sequenced was peripheral blood. The chain has TRBV19 and TRBJ2-7; TRBD2 agrees at 11 bases. In nucleotides, the CDR3 is TGTGCCAGTAGTAAGGCGGGAACTAGCGGGAGTTCCTACGAGCAGTACTTC. Protein sequence: CASSKAGTSGSSYEQYF.